This T cell receptor (beta chain) was observed in a study of T cells after posttransplantation cyclophosphamide. Study observations and caveats: Donor-recipient repertoire similarity was low at 1-2 months, rising over year one.

This clone was counted ten times or more. Its cognate antigen is unknown. Assay used: immunoSEQ multiplex PCR; TCRdb lists only in-frame clones, some missing. The sample counts roughly 42,000 clones, none seen once; the ten largest own 4% to 5.5%. The CDR3 spans 15 residues. In germline, CDR1 is SEHNR, CDR2 FQNEAQ (reference sequence). Deletions cut 3 bases from V and 0 bases from J, with 11 bases between. The chain recombines TRBV7-9 with TRBJ1-1, with D possibly TRBD1 on 6 matching bases. The specimen sequenced was PBMCs. The source is a woman aged 45-65 years in good health and a related stem cell transplant donor. The CDR3 region has the DNA TGTGCCAGCAGCTTGGGTGACAGGATGAACACTGAAGCTTTCTTT. Translating gives CASSLGDRMNTEAFF.